This T cell receptor (beta chain) was recovered during a study of post-analysis software for immune sequencing data. Researchers reported that TCR beta cDNA libraries carried unique molecular identifiers. TCRdb itself ran the PCR reads through MiXCR, one entry per CDR3 protein. The sample has roughly 600,000 distinct CDR3 sequences, 44% seen once. This clonotype was seen more than once but under ten times. Input material: blood. This sequence was found in a girl between 5 and 17 years old with multiple sclerosis.

The CDR3 DNA reads TGTGCCAGCAGTCCCAGGGGGCATTCCTATGGCTACACCTTC. Its protein is CASSPRGHSYGYTF. This rearrangement joins TRBV12-3 or TRBV12-4 to TRBJ1-2; 8 positions match TRBD1. The junction had 6 bases not matched to a gene; V was cut back by 5 bases and J by 4 bases. CDR3 length: 14 residues.